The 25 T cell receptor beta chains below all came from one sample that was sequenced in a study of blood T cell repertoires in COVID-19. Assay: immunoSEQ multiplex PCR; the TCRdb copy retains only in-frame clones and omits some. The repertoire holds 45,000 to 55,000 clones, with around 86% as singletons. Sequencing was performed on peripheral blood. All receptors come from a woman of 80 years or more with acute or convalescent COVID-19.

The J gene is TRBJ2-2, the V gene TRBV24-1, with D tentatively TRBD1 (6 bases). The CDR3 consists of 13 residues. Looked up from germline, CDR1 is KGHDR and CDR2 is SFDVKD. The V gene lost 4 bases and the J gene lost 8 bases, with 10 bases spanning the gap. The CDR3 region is CATSETGSGELFF. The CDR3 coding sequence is TGTGCCACCAGTGAAACAGGGAGTGGGGAGCTGTTTTTT.

The DNA for the CDR3 is TGTGCCAGCAGTAAGACAGCAGAAGTAACAGAGAAACTGTTTTTT. Translating gives CASSKTAEVTEKLFF. V usage is TRBV5-4 and J usage is TRBJ1-4; D is possibly TRBD1 (5 bases). Germline CDR1 reads SGHNT; CDR2 reads YYREEE (reference sequence). Trimming stripped 5 bases from V and 11 bases from J, with 22 bases between. The CDR3 has 15 amino acids.

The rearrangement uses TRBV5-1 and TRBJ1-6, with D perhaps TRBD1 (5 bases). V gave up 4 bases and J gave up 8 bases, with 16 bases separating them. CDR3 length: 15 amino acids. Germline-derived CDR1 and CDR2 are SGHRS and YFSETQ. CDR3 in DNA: TGCGCCAGCAGCCTTCGGACAAATAGTGATTCACCCCTCCACTTT. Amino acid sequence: CASSLRTNSDSPLHF.

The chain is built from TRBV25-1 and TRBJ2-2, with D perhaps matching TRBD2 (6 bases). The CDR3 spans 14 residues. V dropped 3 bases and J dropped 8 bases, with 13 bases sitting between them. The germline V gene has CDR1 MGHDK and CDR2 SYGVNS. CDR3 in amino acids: CASSDMGGAGELFF. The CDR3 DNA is TGTGCCAGCAGTGACATGGGCGGGGCGGGGGAGCTGTTTTTT.

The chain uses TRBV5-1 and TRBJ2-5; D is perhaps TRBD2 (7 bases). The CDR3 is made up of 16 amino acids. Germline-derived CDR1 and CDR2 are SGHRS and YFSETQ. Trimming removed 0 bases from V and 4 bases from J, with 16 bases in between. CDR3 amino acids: CASSLVRQGGGETQYF. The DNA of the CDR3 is TGCGCCAGCAGCTTGGTGCGCCAGGGAGGGGGAGAGACCCAGTACTTC.

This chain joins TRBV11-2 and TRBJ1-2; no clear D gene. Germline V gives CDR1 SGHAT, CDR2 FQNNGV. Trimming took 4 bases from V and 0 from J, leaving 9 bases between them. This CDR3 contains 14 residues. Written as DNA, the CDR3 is TGTGCCAGCAGCTACGACACCACTAACTATGGCTACACCTTC. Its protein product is CASSYDTTNYGYTF.

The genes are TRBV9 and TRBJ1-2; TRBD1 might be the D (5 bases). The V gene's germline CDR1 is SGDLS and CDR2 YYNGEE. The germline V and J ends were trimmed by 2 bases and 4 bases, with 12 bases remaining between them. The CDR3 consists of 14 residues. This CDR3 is CASSVGGRVYGYTF. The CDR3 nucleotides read TGTGCCAGCAGCGTCGGTGGCAGGGTCTATGGCTACACCTTC.

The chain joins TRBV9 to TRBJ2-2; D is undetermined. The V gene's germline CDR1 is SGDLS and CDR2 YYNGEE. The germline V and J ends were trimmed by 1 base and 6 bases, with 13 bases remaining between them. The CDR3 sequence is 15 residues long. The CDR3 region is CASSVSPGKAGELFF. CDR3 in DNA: TGTGCCAGCAGCGTATCCCCGGGTAAGGCCGGGGAGCTGTTTTTT.

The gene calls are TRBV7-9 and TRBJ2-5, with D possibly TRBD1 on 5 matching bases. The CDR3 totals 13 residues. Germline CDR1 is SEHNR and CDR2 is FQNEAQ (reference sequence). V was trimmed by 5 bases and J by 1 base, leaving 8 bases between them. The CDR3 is CASSLTAQETQYF. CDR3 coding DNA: TGTGCCAGCAGCCTGACAGCCCAAGAGACCCAGTACTTC.

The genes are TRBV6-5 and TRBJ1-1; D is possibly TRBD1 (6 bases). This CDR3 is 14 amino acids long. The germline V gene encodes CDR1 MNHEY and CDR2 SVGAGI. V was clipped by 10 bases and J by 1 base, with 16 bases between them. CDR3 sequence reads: CATHYTTGNTEAFF. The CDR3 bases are TGTGCCACCCATTATACGACAGGGAACACTGAAGCTTTCTTT.

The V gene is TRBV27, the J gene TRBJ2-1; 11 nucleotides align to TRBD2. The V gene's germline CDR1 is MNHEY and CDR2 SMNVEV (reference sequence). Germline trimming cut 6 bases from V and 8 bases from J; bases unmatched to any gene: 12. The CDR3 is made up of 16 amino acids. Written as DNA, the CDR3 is TGTGCCAGCAGAACCGTCGTGACTAGCGGGATATATGAGCAGTTCTTC. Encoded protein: CASRTVVTSGIYEQFF.

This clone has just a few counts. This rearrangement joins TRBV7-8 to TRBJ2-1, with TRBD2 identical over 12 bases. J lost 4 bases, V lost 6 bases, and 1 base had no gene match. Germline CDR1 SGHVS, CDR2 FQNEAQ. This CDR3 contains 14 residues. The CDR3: CASRGTSGYNEQFF. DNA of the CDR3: TGTGCCAGCAGGGGGACTAGCGGGTACAATGAGCAGTTCTTC.

The CDR3 DNA follows: TGCGCCAGCAGCTCCGACAGGGCTGGAAACACCATATATTTT. As protein: CASSSDRAGNTIYF. V is TRBV5-1 and J is TRBJ1-3; TRBD1 matches 7 bases. CDR3 length: 14 amino acids. CDR1 is SGHRS and CDR2 is YFSETQ in the germline V gene. V was pared by 3 bases and J by 2 bases, with 2 bases of the junction left unmatched. The entire variable domain, with the rest obtained from reference TRBV5-1 and TRBJ1-3, is as follows: KAGVTQTPRYLIKTRGQQVTLSCSPISGHRSVSWYQQTPGQGLQFLFEYFSETQRNKGNFPGRFSGRQFSNSRSEMNVSTLELGDSALYLCASSSDRAGNTIYFGEGSWLTVV.

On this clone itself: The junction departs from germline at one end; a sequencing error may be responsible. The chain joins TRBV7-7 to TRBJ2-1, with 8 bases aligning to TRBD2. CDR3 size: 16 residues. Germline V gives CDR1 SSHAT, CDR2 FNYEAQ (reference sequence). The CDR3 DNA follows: TGTGCTAGCAGCTCGACTAGCGAGAATAGTTACAATGAGCAGTTCTTC. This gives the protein CASSSTSENSYNEQFF.

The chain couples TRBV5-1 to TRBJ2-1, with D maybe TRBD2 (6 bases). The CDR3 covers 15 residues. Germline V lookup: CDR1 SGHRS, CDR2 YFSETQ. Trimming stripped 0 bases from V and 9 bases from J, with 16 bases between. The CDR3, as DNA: TGCGCCAGCAGCTTGGCAGCGGGCGCTGACGGTGAGCAGTTCTTC. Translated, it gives CASSLAAGADGEQFF.

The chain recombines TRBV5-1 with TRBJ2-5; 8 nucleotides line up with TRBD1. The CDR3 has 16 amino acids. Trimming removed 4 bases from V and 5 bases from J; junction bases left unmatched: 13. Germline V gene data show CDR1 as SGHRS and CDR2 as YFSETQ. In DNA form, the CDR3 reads TGCGCCAGCAGCCCAAATCCCGGACAGGGTGGTGAGACCCAGTACTTC. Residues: CASSPNPGQGGETQYF. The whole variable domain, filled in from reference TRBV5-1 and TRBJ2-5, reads KAGVTQTPRYLIKTRGQQVTLSCSPISGHRSVSWYQQTPGQGLQFLFEYFSETQRNKGNFPGRFSGRQFSNSRSEMNVSTLELGDSALYLCASSPNPGQGGETQYFGPGTRLLVL.

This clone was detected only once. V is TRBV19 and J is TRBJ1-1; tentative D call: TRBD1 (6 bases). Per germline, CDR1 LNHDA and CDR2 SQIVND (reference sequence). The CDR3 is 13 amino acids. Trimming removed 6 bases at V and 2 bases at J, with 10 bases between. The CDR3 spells CASSAGGNTEAFF. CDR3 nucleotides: TGTGCCAGTAGCGCTGGGGGCAACACTGAAGCTTTCTTT.

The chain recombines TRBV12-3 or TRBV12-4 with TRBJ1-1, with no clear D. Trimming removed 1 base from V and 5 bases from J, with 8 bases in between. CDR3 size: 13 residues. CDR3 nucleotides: TGTGCCAGCAGTTTAGACAGTTATACTGAAGCTTTCTTT. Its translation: CASSLDSYTEAFF.

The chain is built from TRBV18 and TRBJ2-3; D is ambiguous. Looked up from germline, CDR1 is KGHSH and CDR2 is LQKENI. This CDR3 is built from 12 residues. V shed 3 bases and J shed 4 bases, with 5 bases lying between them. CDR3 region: CASSPSADTQYF. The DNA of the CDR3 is TGTGCCAGCTCACCCAGCGCAGATACGCAGTATTTT.

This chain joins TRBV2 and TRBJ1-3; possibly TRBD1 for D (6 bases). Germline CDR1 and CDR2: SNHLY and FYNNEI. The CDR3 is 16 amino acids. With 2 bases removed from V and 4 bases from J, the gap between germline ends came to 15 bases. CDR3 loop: CASSETNRAKGNTIYF. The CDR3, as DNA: TGTGCCAGCAGTGAAACTAACAGGGCAAAAGGAAACACCATATATTTT.

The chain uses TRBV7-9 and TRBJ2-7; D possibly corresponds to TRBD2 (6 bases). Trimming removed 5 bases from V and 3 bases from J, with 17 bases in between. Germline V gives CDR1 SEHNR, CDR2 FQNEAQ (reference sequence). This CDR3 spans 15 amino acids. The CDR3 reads CASSKSGLLIYEQYF. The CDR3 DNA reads TGTGCCAGCAGCAAATCCGGACTACTAATCTACGAGCAGTACTTC.

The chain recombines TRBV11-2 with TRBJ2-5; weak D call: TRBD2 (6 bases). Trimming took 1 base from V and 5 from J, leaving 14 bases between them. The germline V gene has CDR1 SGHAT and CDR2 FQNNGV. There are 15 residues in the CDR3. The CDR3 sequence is CASSLVLAKGETQYF. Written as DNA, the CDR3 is TGTGCCAGCAGCTTAGTGCTAGCGAAGGGGGAGACCCAGTACTTC. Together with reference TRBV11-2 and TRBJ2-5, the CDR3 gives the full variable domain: EAGVAQSPRYKIIEKRQSVAFWCNPISGHATLYWYQQILGQGPKLLIQFQNNGVVDDSQLPKDRFSAERLKGVDSTLKIQPAKLEDSAVYLCASSLVLAKGETQYFGPGTRLLVL.

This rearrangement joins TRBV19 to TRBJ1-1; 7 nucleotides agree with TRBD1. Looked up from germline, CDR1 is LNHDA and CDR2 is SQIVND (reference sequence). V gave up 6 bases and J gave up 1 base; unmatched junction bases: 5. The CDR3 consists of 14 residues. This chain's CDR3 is CASSGQVPNTEAFF. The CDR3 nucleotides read TGTGCCAGTAGCGGACAGGTTCCGAACACTGAAGCTTTCTTT.

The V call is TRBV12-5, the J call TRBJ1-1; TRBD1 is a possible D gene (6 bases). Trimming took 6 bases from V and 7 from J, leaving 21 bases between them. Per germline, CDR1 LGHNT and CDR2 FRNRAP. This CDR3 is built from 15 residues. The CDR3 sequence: CASGTAFQGLGEAFF. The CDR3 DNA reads TGTGCTAGTGGCACCGCCTTCCAGGGGTTAGGTGAAGCTTTCTTT.

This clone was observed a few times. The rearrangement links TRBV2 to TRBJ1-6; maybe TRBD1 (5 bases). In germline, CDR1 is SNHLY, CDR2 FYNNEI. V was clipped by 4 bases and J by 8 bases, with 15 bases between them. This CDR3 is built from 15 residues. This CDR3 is CASSGGGLVDSPLHF. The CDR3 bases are TGTGCCAGCAGTGGGGGGGGACTCGTGGATTCACCCCTCCACTTT.